This TCR beta chain was retrieved from a study of OX40 agonist ivuxolimab in advanced cancers. For the study at large: Three patients got partial responses; one had hepatocellular carcinoma and two had cutaneous melanoma.

V was clipped by 4 bases and J by 4 bases, with 13 bases between them. This CDR3 has 14 residues. The germline V gene has CDR1 SGHAT and CDR2 FQNNGV. With regard to this clone: Its antigen is undetermined.

General study results and limits: CD4+ and CD8+ T cells in blood underwent clonal expansion by week 6 at 0.1 to 3.0 mg/kg. More expanded clones were seen, on average, in CD8+ T cells than in CD4+.

Libraries were prepared by immunoSEQ multiplex PCR; TCRdb keeps only in-frame clonotypes and omits some of them. The table records about 62,000 clones, 85% of them present only once. The sample consisted of CD4+ or CD8+ T cells sorted from blood, taken in a trial of the OX40 agonist ivuxolimab. The receptor was derived from an adult with an advanced solid tumor such as melanoma, head and neck, liver or kidney cancer. The V gene is TRBV11-2, the J gene TRBJ2-5; D gene unclear. CDR3 nucleotides: TGTGCCAGCAGCTCTCGGACCCGAAGAGAGACCCAGTACTTC. This codes for CASSSRTRRETQYF.